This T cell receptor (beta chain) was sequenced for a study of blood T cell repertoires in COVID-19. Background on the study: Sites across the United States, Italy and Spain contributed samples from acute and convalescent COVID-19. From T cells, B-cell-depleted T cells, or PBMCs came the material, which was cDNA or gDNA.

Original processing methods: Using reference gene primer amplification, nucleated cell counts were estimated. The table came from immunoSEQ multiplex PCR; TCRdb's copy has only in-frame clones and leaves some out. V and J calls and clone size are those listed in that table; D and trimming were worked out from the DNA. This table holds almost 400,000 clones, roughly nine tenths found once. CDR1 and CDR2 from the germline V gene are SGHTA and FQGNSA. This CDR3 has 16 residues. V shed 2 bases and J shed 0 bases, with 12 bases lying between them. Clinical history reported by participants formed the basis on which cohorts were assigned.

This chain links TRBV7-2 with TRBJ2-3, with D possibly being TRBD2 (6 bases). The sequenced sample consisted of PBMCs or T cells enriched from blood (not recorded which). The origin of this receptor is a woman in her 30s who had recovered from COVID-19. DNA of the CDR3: TGTGCCAGCAGCTTAAATGGGGGGTCGAGCACAGATACGCAGTATTTT. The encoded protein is CASSLNGGSSTDTQYF.